Many counts were recorded for the clone carrying this T cell receptor (beta chain). Its cognate antigen is unknown. Germline values: CDR1 DFQATT, CDR2 SNEGSKA (reference sequence). The CDR3 contains 13 residues. After removal of 6 bases from V and 3 bases from J, the junction contained 3 bases not matched to a gene. TCRdb passed the RT-PCR reads through MiXCR, listing each CDR3 protein once. The data show approximately 680,000 distinct CDR3 sequences, more than 15% seen once. This entry is derived from a study of response to subunit inactivated influenza vaccine. Study-wide results and caveats: Each seasonal influenza vaccination, the authors suggested, recruits few new T cells.

Material: PBMCs from blood, obtained about 12 days after vaccination. The origin of this receptor is a man aged 50-59 years who received an inactivated influenza vaccine. V gene TRBV20-1 combines with J gene TRBJ2-1, with 9 bases that match TRBD2. CDR3 in DNA: TGCAGTGCAACTAGCGGGTACTACAATGAGCAGTTCTTC. Residues: CSATSGYYNEQFF.